What follows are 27 T cell receptor beta chains derived from one specimen sequenced in a study of Graves' ophthalmopathy and Graves' hyperthyroidism. Scientists amplified the TCR beta CDR3 regions from RNA transcripts. Amplification began with first-round RT-PCR using HTBI primers, then second-round multiplex PCR was performed. MiXCR was run by TCRdb on the multiplex PCR reads, yielding one entry per CDR3 protein. The data hold about 390,000 distinct CDR3 sequences, with 15% to 17% observed a single time. Sequencing used peripheral blood. These receptors were obtained from a woman younger than 35 with stable Graves' hyperthyroidism.

This clonotype has a count of ten or more. This chain connects TRBV6-1 to TRBJ2-7; 9 positions match TRBD1. V dropped 6 bases and J dropped 3; count of bases not matched to a gene: 6. Germline CDR1 and CDR2: MNHNS and SASEGT. CDR3 length: 14 amino acids. The CDR3 loop reads CASRMDRGYYEQYF. CDR3 DNA: TGTGCCAGCAGAATGGACAGGGGATACTACGAGCAGTACTTC.

This clonotype has a count of ten or more. This chain links TRBV12-3 or TRBV12-4 with TRBJ2-5; 11 bases are shared with TRBD2. Unmatched junction bases numbered 8, after V lost 2 bases and J lost 3 bases. CDR3 length: 17 residues. The DNA of the CDR3 is TGTGCCAGCAGTTTACCGGCTAGCGGGGGGACAAAAGAGACCCAGTACTTC. Encoded protein: CASSLPASGGTKETQYF.

This clonotype has at least ten counts. The gene calls are TRBV7-2 and TRBJ1-1; D might be TRBD1 (5 bases). V lost 5 bases to trimming and J lost 4 bases, with 17 bases between them. The CDR3 spans 15 residues. CDR1 and CDR2 (germline): SGHTA, FQGNSA. The CDR3 nucleotides read TGTGCCAGCAGCACAAGGGGAGTGGTAGTCACTGAAGCTTTCTTT. As protein: CASSTRGVVVTEAFF.

V and J are TRBV18 and TRBJ2-1; D uncertain. Germline CDR1 reads KGHSH; CDR2 reads LQKENI. The CDR3 spans 12 residues. V lost 1 base and J 8 bases, leaving 6 bases between the germline ends. CDR3 DNA: TGTGCCAGCTCACCACTTGGAGATGAGCAGTTCTTC. Protein: CASSPLGDEQFF.

This clonotype was observed at least ten times. This chain connects TRBV12-3 or TRBV12-4 to TRBJ1-1; D unresolved. V was shortened by 7 bases and J by 0 bases, with 9 bases between the two germline ends. The CDR3 consists of 13 residues. The CDR3 nucleotides are TGTGCCAGCAAAGCTCTAATGAACACTGAAGCTTTCTTT. It codes for CASKALMNTEAFF.

This clonotype was counted many times. The V call is TRBV19, the J call TRBJ2-7; 7 bases map to TRBD1. V lost 5 bases and J lost 1; bases outside the gene matches: 8. There are 15 residues in the CDR3. Germline CDR1 LNHDA, CDR2 SQIVND (reference sequence). In DNA, the CDR3 is TGTGCCAGTAGTCAACGACAGGGTTTTTCCTACGAGCAGTACTTC. It is translated as CASSQRQGFSYEQYF.

This clonotype occurred many times. For the CDR3, the DNA is TGTGCCAGCAGCCAAGATAAGGGGCCGGGCTATGGCTACACCTTC. Its translation: CASSQDKGPGYGYTF. The gene calls are TRBV4-2 and TRBJ1-2; possibly TRBD1 for D (5 bases). The CDR3 extends over 15 amino acids. V was trimmed by 0 bases and J by 4 bases, leaving 12 bases between them. Germline V gives CDR1 LGHNA, CDR2 YNFKEQ.

This clonotype appeared many times. This chain uses TRBV24-1 with TRBJ1-2, with D hard to call. This CDR3 has 13 residues. Trimming shortened V by 1 base and J by 8 bases, and 10 bases separated the two germline ends. Germline V gene data show CDR1 as KGHDR and CDR2 as SFDVKD. The CDR3, as DNA: TGTGCCACCAGTGATTTTCCCACGGGGGGCTACACCTTC. Its protein is CATSDFPTGGYTF.

The sample holds many counts of this clonotype. The V call is TRBV7-9, the J call TRBJ2-5, with D possibly matching TRBD1 (5 bases). The germline V gene encodes CDR1 SEHNR and CDR2 FQNEAQ (reference sequence). The CDR3 consists of 16 residues. V shed 5 bases and J shed 2 bases, with 18 bases lying between them. This chain's CDR3 is CASSGVTGFSQETQYF. In DNA form, the CDR3 reads TGTGCCAGCAGCGGAGTTACAGGATTTTCTCAAGAGACCCAGTACTTC.

This clonotype was seen many times. The chain joins TRBV20-1 to TRBJ1-1, with D perhaps TRBD1 (5 bases). The CDR3 extends over 14 amino acids. Trimming left V 0 bases short and J 1 base short, with 9 bases between. Germline values: CDR1 DFQATT, CDR2 SNEGSKA (reference sequence). The CDR3 DNA sequence: TGCAGTGCTAGAGATTTCAGGGAGAACACTGAAGCTTTCTTT. Translated, it gives CSARDFRENTEAFF.

This sequence joins TRBV14 and TRBJ1-2; a possible D gene is TRBD1 (5 bases). The length of the CDR3 is 16 residues. Germline CDR1 and CDR2: SGHDN and FVKESK. The V gene lost 1 base and the J gene lost 8 bases, with 20 bases spanning the gap. CDR3 nucleotide sequence: TGTGCCAGCAGCCAAGTGAGGGGCAGGACTGGCGGCGGCTACACCTTC. It encodes CASSQVRGRTGGGYTF.

The chain recombines TRBV11-2 with TRBJ2-6; 14 bases line up with TRBD2. The CDR3 covers 18 residues. The J segment lost 0 bases and the V segment lost 4 bases, leaving 2 bases of the junction unmatched. Germline-derived CDR1 and CDR2 are SGHAT and FQNNGV. The CDR3 region is CASSWTSGGTSGANVLTF. CDR3 DNA: TGTGCCAGCAGCTGGACTAGCGGGGGGACCTCTGGGGCCAACGTCCTGACTTTC.

The chain carries TRBV20-1 and TRBJ1-2; perhaps TRBD1 as D (6 bases). This CDR3 comprises 12 residues. Looked up from germline, CDR1 is DFQATT and CDR2 is SNEGSKA (reference sequence). V was clipped by 3 bases and J by 6 bases, with 11 bases between them. CDR3 sequence reads: CSARAQGNGYTF. CDR3 nucleotides: TGCAGTGCTAGGGCACAGGGTAATGGCTACACCTTC.

This clonotype was counted ten times or more. This chain links TRBV5-5 with TRBJ2-7; TRBD2 aligns across 9 bases. The germline V gene encodes CDR1 SGHKS and CDR2 YYEKEE (reference sequence). This CDR3 is 15 amino acids long. The V and J ends lost 0 bases and 4 bases, in that order; junction bases with no gene match: 5. CDR3 sequence: CASSLGPSGAYEQYF. The CDR3 bases are TGTGCCAGCAGCTTGGGGCCTAGCGGGGCTTACGAGCAGTACTTC.

This clonotype was counted only a few times. The gene calls are TRBV18 and TRBJ1-1; D possibly corresponds to TRBD1 (6 bases). The V end lost 6 bases, the J end lost 4 bases, and 15 bases lay between the germline ends. Germline CDR1 reads KGHSH; CDR2 reads LQKENI. The CDR3 sequence is 14 residues long. DNA of the CDR3: TGTGCCAGCTCTCCCGCGGGGGGGGCCACTGAAGCTTTCTTT. Translation gives CASSPAGGATEAFF.

This clonotype was recorded at least ten times. This chain links TRBV20-1 with TRBJ1-5; a weak D match, TRBD1 (5 bases). The CDR3 extends over 13 amino acids. Germline V gene sequence: CDR1 DFQATT, CDR2 SNEGSKA (reference sequence). V lost 3 bases and J 6 bases, leaving 12 bases between the germline ends. In nucleotides, the CDR3 is TGCAGTGCTAGCCAGGGAGTTATTCAGCCCCAGCATTTT. Its translation is CSASQGVIQPQHF.

The table lists this clonotype with many counts. This chain joins TRBV6-1 and TRBJ2-2, with 7 positions matching TRBD2. V lost 5 bases to trimming and J lost 3 bases; unmatched junction nucleotides: 3. Germline V gene sequence: CDR1 MNHNS, CDR2 SASEGT. CDR3 length: 14 residues. CDR3 residues: CASSSGEDTGELFF. Here the CDR3 DNA reads TGTGCCAGCAGTAGCGGGGAAGACACCGGGGAGCTGTTTTTT.

This clonotype has more than one count but fewer than ten. V is TRBV7-8 and J is TRBJ1-1; TRBD1 is a possible D gene (5 bases). Germline-derived CDR1 and CDR2 are SGHVS and FQNEAQ. Trimming shortened V by 6 bases and J by 3 bases, and 14 bases separated the two germline ends. The CDR3 totals 14 residues. The CDR3 loop is CASSLLGGDTEAFF. The CDR3 bases are TGTGCCAGCAGTTTGCTGGGGGGTGACACTGAAGCTTTCTTT.

This clonotype appeared a few times. The V gene is TRBV15, the J gene TRBJ2-5, with a weak D call TRBD2 (7 bases). The CDR3 totals 15 residues. Germline V gene data show CDR1 as LNHNV and CDR2 as YYDKDF (reference sequence). Trimming pared 0 bases from V and 12 bases from J, leaving 20 bases between. The CDR3 loop reads CATSREGGAGEIKYF. DNA for the CDR3: TGTGCCACCAGCAGAGAAGGGGGGGCGGGGGAGATCAAGTACTTC. The full variable domain, in which reference TRBV15 and TRBJ2-5 provide the parts outside the CDR3, is DAMVIQNPRYQVTQFGKPVTLSCSQTLNHNVMYWYQQKSSQAPKLLFHYYDKDFNNEADTPDNFQSRRPNTSFCFLDIRSPGLGDTAMYLCATSREGGAGEIKYFGPGTRLLVL.

The chain is built from TRBV6-1 and TRBJ2-6; the match to TRBD1 covers 8 bases. V was pared by 2 bases and J by 2 bases, with 5 bases of the junction left unmatched. CDR3 length: 17 residues. Per germline, CDR1 MNHNS and CDR2 SASEGT. The CDR3 DNA reads TGTGCCAGCAGTGAAAGGGCACAGGGGGCTGGGGCCAACGTCCTGACTTTC. The encoded protein is CASSERAQGAGANVLTF.

This clonotype was seen just once. The chain combines TRBV28 with TRBJ1-1; D is unclear. This CDR3 region has 12 residues. The V gene's germline CDR1 is MDHEN and CDR2 SYDVKM. Trimming cost V 5 bases and J 10 bases, with 14 bases left between them. CDR3 nucleotides: TGTGCCAGCAGTCCCCATAACGTTGGAGCTTTCTTT. Encoded protein: CASSPHNVGAFF.

This clonotype came up many times. The chain couples TRBV3-1 to TRBJ1-1; 7 positions agree with TRBD1. CDR1 and CDR2 (germline): LGHDT, YNNKEL (reference sequence). The CDR3 is made up of 15 amino acids. V lost 4 bases to trimming and J lost 7 bases; unmatched junction nucleotides: 12. CDR3 residues: CASSRLVTGSFEAFF. The CDR3 DNA is TGTGCCAGCAGCCGACTGGTGACAGGGAGTTTTGAAGCTTTCTTT.

The CDR3 is CASRTGGPFDTQYF. In nucleotides, the CDR3 is TGTGCCAGCAGGACAGGGGGCCCCTTTGATACGCAGTATTTT. The chain links TRBV12-3 or TRBV12-4 to TRBJ2-3, with 10 bases that match TRBD1. With 6 bases clipped from V and 6 bases from J, the junction kept 6 bases outside the gene matches. The CDR3 consists of 14 residues.

This clonotype was seen many times. The rearrangement joins TRBV6-2 or TRBV6-3 to TRBJ2-7; tentatively, D is TRBD1 (5 bases). Per the germline V gene, CDR1 is MNHEY and CDR2 is SVGEGT. V lost 6 bases and J lost 6, with 15 bases in between. The CDR3 extends over 13 amino acids. The CDR3 region has the DNA TGTGCCAGCAGCCTTTATGGGGCTCGCGAGCAGTACTTC. It encodes CASSLYGAREQYF.

As for this clonotype: It may be a read error: a sequence one base away is much more abundant. The chain is built from TRBV5-6 and TRBJ2-5; D possibly corresponds to TRBD1 (6 bases). Germline CDR1 is SGHDT and CDR2 is YYEEEE. This CDR3 region has 13 residues. Trimming took off 4 bases at V and 7 bases at J, with 14 bases between the two ends. DNA for the CDR3: TGTGCCAGCAGCCGGGAAAGGGGGTCGACCCAGTACTTC. Translated, it gives CASSRERGSTQYF.

This clonotype was counted at least ten times. The chain has TRBV20-1 and TRBJ2-5; D remains ambiguous. Trimming shortened V by 5 bases and J by 0 bases, and 7 bases separated the two germline ends. Germline CDR1 and CDR2: DFQATT and SNEGSKA (reference sequence). This CDR3 is built from 12 residues. CDR3 DNA: TGCAGTGCTTCCGTGTACCAAGAGACCCAGTACTTC. This sequence encodes CSASVYQETQYF.

About this clonotype: The junction departs from the called germline gene at one end, perhaps through a read error. This chain connects TRBV6-2 or TRBV6-3 to TRBJ1-5; a weak D match, TRBD1 (6 bases). The CDR3 runs to 15 residues. CDR1 and CDR2 from the germline V gene are MNHEY and SVGEGT. CDR3 loop: CTSSSHRAFDQPQHF. The CDR3 coding sequence is TGTACCAGCAGTTCCCACAGGGCCTTCGATCAGCCCCAGCACTTT.